These 5 T cell receptor beta chains share one sample of origin, sequenced in a study of vaccination effects on CD4 cells after COVID-19 (dated by TCRdb to between 2021 and 2022). Their cognate antigens are unknown. Libraries were prepared through the immunoSEQ multiplex PCR assay. Sourced from immuneACCESS, this table was stored by TCRdb with only in-frame sequences that have V and J called. A share of the clones is absent; for the studies checked, an unresolved V gene accounts for under half, and the remainder has no known explanation. In all, the sample holds around 40,000 clones, and 68% of those were seen once. The top ten constitute around 3.8% of the sample. After about 10 days of culture, CD4+ T cells were isolated with the EasySep CD4+ T cell isolation kit. Source: CD4+ T cells from PBMCs cultured without peptide, taken before COVID-19 vaccination. The receptors here all came from a human donor who received a COVID-19 vaccine.

The chain joins TRBV28 to TRBJ2-2; D not certain. This CDR3 has 13 residues. Germline V lookup: CDR1 MDHEN, CDR2 SYDVKM. Deletions cut 2 bases from V and 5 bases from J, with 6 bases between. The CDR3 nucleotides read TGTGCCAGCAGTTTAAAGGGAACCGGGGAGCTGTTTTTT. Protein: CASSLKGTGELFF.

The chain combines TRBV20-1 with TRBJ1-1; D unresolved. The CDR3 consists of 11 residues. Trimming removed 6 bases at V and 1 base at J, with 6 bases between. The germline V gene has CDR1 DFQATT and CDR2 SNEGSKA (reference sequence). The CDR3 nucleotides are TGCAGTGCAGGGAGGAACACTGAAGCTTTCTTT. Its protein is CSAGRNTEAFF.

The CDR3 DNA follows: TGTGCCAGCAGGCCCGCCATGCAGGGTGGAGGCACTGAAGCTTTCTTT. Protein sequence: CASRPAMQGGGTEAFF. The V call is TRBV2, the J call TRBJ1-1; D is perhaps TRBD1 (5 bases). Germline V gene sequence: CDR1 SNHLY, CDR2 FYNNEI. Trimming removed 6 bases at V and 4 bases at J, with 21 bases between. This CDR3 comprises 16 residues. Filled out from reference TRBV2 and TRBJ1-1, the complete variable domain reads EPEVTQTPSHQVTQMGQEVILRCVPISNHLYFYWYRQILGQKVEFLVSFYNNEISEKSEIFDDQFSVERPDGSNFTLKIRSTKLEDSAMYFCASRPAMQGGGTEAFFGQGTRLTVV.

This chain links TRBV23-1 with TRBJ1-4; D gene uncertain. TRBV23-1 is an open reading frame whose function is uncertain. This CDR3 has 13 amino acids. The germline V and J ends were trimmed by 4 bases and 5 bases, with 8 bases remaining between them. CDR3 DNA: TGCGCCAGCAGTCCACACCCGAATGAAAAACTGTTTTTT. Residues: CASSPHPNEKLFF.

A few counts support this clone. The V and J genes are TRBV5-4 and TRBJ2-1, with 7 nucleotides matching TRBD2. The CDR3 has 15 residues. V dropped 1 base and J dropped 2; count of bases not matched to a gene: 3. Germline lookup yields CDR1 SGHNT and CDR2 YYREEE (reference sequence). CDR3 in DNA: TGTGCCAGCAGCTTGACGGGAGGAACCTACAATGAGCAGTTCTTC. This sequence encodes CASSLTGGTYNEQFF.